The T cell receptor beta chain under discussion was sequenced for a study of T-cell memory formation after mild COVID-19. The CDR3 extends over 13 amino acids. Trimming took off 1 base at V and 4 bases at J, with 7 bases between the two ends. The germline V gene has CDR1 LGHDT and CDR2 YNNKEL (reference sequence). TCRdb called the 5' RACE reads again in MiXCR, with one record for every CDR3 protein. The table has approximately 190,000 distinct CDR3 sequences, about 18% seen once. The sample was PBMCs or a T cell subset sorted from them (not recorded which). The chain couples TRBV3-1 to TRBJ2-5; D gene ambiguous. This TCR came from an adult woman who had mild COVID-19 (a few samples of this study predate the infection). Cell type and time point are not known. Written as DNA, the CDR3 is TGTGCCAGCAGCCAAGGACCTCCAGAGACCCAGTACTTC. It codes for CASSQGPPETQYF.